These 8 T cell receptor beta chains originate from one sample sequenced in a study of memory CD4+ T cells and cytomegalovirus serostatus. The table came from immunoSEQ multiplex PCR; TCRdb's copy has only in-frame clones and leaves some out. The sample includes 50,000 to 65,000 clones, 60% to 75% of them seen just once. The sort gate was single viable CD3+CD4+CD8-CD45RO+ cells for memory CD4+ T cells. Sample: memory CD4+ T cells from blood. These receptor sequences come from an adult in good health and CMV-seropositive.

The rearrangement links TRBV28 to TRBJ1-1; TRBD1 might be the D (5 bases). The length of the CDR3 is 15 residues. Trimming pared 6 bases from V and 5 bases from J, leaving 19 bases between. Germline V gives CDR1 MDHEN, CDR2 SYDVKM. In DNA form, the CDR3 reads TGTGCCAGCAGCTCCCCCCCGGGACGTATTACTGAAGCTTTCTTT. Residues: CASSSPPGRITEAFF.

The chain combines TRBV6-6 with TRBJ1-2, with TRBD1 identical over 8 bases. The CDR3 has 15 amino acids. The trim removed 4 bases at V and 1 base at J, leaving 5 bases unmatched. Germline CDR1 is MNHNY and CDR2 is SVGAGI (reference sequence). In DNA, the CDR3 is TGTGCCAGCAGTTCACAGGGGGGAGGTAACTATGGCTACACCTTC. It specifies CASSSQGGGNYGYTF.

V gene TRBV29-1 combines with J gene TRBJ1-1; 7 bases match TRBD1. The CDR3 consists of 13 residues. V was clipped by 7 bases and J by 0 bases; unmatched bases: 5. Germline V lookup: CDR1 SQVTM, CDR2 ANQGSEA. The CDR3 DNA reads as TGCAGCGCCACGACAGGGATGAACACTGAAGCTTTCTTT. It yields the protein CSATTGMNTEAFF.

The chain carries TRBV4-3 and TRBJ1-2, with 10 bases lining up with TRBD1. Germline V gene sequence: CDR1 LGHNA, CDR2 YSLEER. Trimming took 3 bases from V and 6 from J; bases not matched to a gene: 4. CDR3 length: 14 amino acids. The CDR3 loop is CASSHAGQGDGYTF. The CDR3 DNA reads TGCGCCAGCAGCCATGCTGGACAGGGGGATGGCTACACCTTC.

The chain recombines TRBV18 with TRBJ2-3, with TRBD1 identical over 7 bases. CDR3 length equals 14 residues. Per the germline V gene, CDR1 is KGHSH and CDR2 is LQKENI. The V segment lost 3 bases and the J segment 7 bases; nucleotides outside the gene matches: 7. The CDR3 loop reads CASSPRQGRNTQYF. In nucleotides, the CDR3 is TGTGCCAGCTCACCCCGACAGGGTCGGAATACGCAGTATTTT.

This sequence joins TRBV7-2 and TRBJ2-2; 9 positions agree with TRBD1. V was pared by 5 bases and J by 6 bases, with 7 bases of the junction left unmatched. The germline V gene has CDR1 SGHTA and CDR2 FQGNSA. The CDR3 is made up of 15 amino acids. The DNA of the CDR3 is TGTGCCAGCAGCGCGACAGGGGGTCGTGCCGGGGAGCTGTTTTTT. It specifies CASSATGGRAGELFF.

The chain joins TRBV7-2 to TRBJ1-3, with 7 bases lining up with TRBD1. The germline CDR1 and CDR2 sequences are SGHTA and FQGNSA. This CDR3 is 16 amino acids long. V gave up 4 bases and J gave up 0 bases; unmatched junction bases: 6. CDR3 amino acids: CASSSLQGVSGNTIYF. CDR3 sequence (DNA): TGTGCCAGCAGCTCACTTCAGGGGGTCTCTGGAAACACCATATATTTT.

The rearrangement uses TRBV6-1 and TRBJ2-3; D is unclear. V gave up 4 bases and J gave up 8 bases, with 10 bases separating them. Per the germline V gene, CDR1 is MNHNS and CDR2 is SASEGT. CDR3 size: 12 residues. CDR3 sequence reads: CASSVIGGTQYF. The CDR3 DNA reads as TGTGCCAGCAGTGTTATCGGTGGTACGCAGTATTTT.